This TCR beta chain came from a study of CD8 T cells in Susac syndrome (dated by TCRdb to the late 2010s). Broadly, across the study: Whether CD8+ T cell activation and differentiation in Susac syndrome was antigen driven was tested using repertoire sequencing. Clonality of the CD8+ T cell repertoire was compared between roughly eleven healthy donors, approximately 14 Susac syndrome patients and around 15 multiple sclerosis patients.

Study-wide conclusions, independent of this receptor: The number of individuals in the TCR sequencing and HLA analysis was recognized as being relatively small.

Trimming takes 8 bases from V and 6 bases from J, and the germline ends sit 10 bases apart. Looking up the germline V gene yields CDR1 MDHEN and CDR2 SYDVKM. CDR3 length: 11 amino acids, cysteine to phenylalanine. The read is trimmed to its CDR3 DNA, 33 bases read in frame from base 1. RNA was extracted with the RNeasy kit and about 0.5 to 1 ug was reverse transcribed using random hexamers. The immunoSEQ multiplex PCR assay, which covers 54 Vbeta and 13 Jbeta segments, was used to amplify TCR beta CDR3 regions. PCR amplification bias was corrected by using a synthetic template baseline for primer optimization and computational correction. Processing in the source paper ran as follows. Reads were assigned to V, D and J genes according to IMGT and analyzed in immunoSEQ Analyzer, with only productive sequences retained. To calculate clonality, Shannon entropy was normalized by log2 of the number of productive unique sequences and then subtracted from one. Public and private clones were assessed among the 100 most prevalent clones of each patient and control. Clones were defined as Susac-specific if absent from the healthy and MS cohorts, from around 1,000 published viral clones and from other ImmuneACCESS disease sequences. TCRdb ran its own pipeline on the public reads, namely fastp trimming at Q25 and MiXCR clone calling, and kept in-frame beta chains. Rows with one shared CDR3 protein collapse into an entry with the most common genes and DNA. The V and J calls and clone size come from TCRdb's table, not from the authors' own analysis. Recorded for this sample are around 270,000 distinct CDR3 sequences; approximately 85% of them occurred a single time. 0.2% to 0.25% of the sample is held by the ten biggest clonotypes.

Comments on this clonotype: There is no known antigen for this receptor. No base quality values were provided; no much bigger clone lies one nucleotide off.

Peripheral blood CD8+ and CD4+ T cells from healthy donors, Susac syndrome patients and multiple sclerosis patients were profiled using high-throughput TCR beta sequencing. Treatment-naive patients with stable or active relapsing-remitting disease fulfilling revised McDonald criteria were used as multiple sclerosis controls. Bulk CD8+ and CD4+ T cells were purified by magnetic negative isolation, while CD8+ TEMRA cells were enriched using FACS. Blood was collected in EDTA tubes and processed within 24 hours, with PBMCs isolated through density gradient centrifugation. PBMCs intended for TCR sequencing were cryopreserved in liquid nitrogen and thawed later in a water bath at 37 degrees C. The sorted or isolated CD4+, CD8+ and CD8+ TEMRA cells had a purity of 90% or higher.

The source material was CD8+ T cells from PBMCs. The receptor was isolated from a human donor with multiple sclerosis. The rearrangement combines TRBV28 with TRBJ1-1; TRBD1 could be the D gene, as 5 bases match. The nucleotide sequence is given as TGTGCCAGCGCAACAGGACCTGAAGCTTTCTTT. It encodes CASATGPEAFF.